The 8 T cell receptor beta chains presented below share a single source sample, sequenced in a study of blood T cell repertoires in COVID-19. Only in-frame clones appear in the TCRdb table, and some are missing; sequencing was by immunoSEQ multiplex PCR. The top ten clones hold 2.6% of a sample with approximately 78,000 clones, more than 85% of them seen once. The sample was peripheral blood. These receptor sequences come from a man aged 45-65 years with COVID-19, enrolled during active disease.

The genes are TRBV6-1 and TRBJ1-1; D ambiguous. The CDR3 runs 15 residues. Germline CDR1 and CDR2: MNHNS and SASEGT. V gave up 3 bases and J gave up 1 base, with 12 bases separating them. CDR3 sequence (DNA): TGTGCCAGCAGTGATCTCTCGACACCGAACACTGAAGCTTTCTTT. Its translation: CASSDLSTPNTEAFF.

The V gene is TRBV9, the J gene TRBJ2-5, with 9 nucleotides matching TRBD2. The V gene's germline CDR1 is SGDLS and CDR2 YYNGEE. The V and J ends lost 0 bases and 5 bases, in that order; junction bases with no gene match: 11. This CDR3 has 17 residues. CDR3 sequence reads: CASSVGGASGNQETQYF. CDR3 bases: TGTGCCAGCAGCGTAGGAGGGGCTAGCGGGAATCAGGAGACCCAGTACTTC. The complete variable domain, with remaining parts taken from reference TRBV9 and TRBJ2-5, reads DSGVTQTPKHLITATGQRVTLRCSPRSGDLSVYWYQQSLDQGLQFLIQYYNGEERAKGNILERFSAQQFPDLHSELNLSSLELGDSALYFCASSVGGASGNQETQYFGPGTRLLVL.

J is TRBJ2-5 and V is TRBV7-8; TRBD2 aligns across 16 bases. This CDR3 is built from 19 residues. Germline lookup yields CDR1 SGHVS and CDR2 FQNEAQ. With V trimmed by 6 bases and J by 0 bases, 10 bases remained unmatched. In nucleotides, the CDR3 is TGTGCCAGCAGACAAGGGATGGGACTAGCGGGAGGGAACCAAGAGACCCAGTACTTC. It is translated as CASRQGMGLAGGNQETQYF.

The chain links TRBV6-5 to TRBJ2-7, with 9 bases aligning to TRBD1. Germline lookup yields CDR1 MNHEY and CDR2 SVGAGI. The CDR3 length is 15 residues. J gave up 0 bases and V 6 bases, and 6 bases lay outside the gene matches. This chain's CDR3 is CASRPGQGYSYEQYV. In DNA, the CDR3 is TGTGCCAGCAGGCCGGGACAGGGATACTCCTACGAGCAGTACGTC.

The CDR3 DNA sequence: TGTGCCAGCAGCTTAATTTCCTCAGATACGCAGTATTTT. Translated, it gives CASSLISSDTQYF. The V gene is TRBV7-3, the J gene TRBJ2-3; D gene ambiguous. The CDR3 is made up of 13 amino acids. V lost 1 base, J lost 4 bases, and 6 bases lay in between. Per the germline V gene, CDR1 is SGHTA and CDR2 is FQGTGA.

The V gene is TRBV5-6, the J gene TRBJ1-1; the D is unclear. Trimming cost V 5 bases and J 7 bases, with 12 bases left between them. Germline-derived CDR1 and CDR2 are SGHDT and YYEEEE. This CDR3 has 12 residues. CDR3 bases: TGTGCCAGCAGATATGGACTTAGTGAAGCTTTCTTT. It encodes CASRYGLSEAFF.

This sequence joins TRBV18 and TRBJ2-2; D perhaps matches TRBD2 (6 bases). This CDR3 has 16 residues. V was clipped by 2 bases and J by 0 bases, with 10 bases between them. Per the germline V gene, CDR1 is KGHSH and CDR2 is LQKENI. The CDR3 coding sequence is TGTGCCAGCTCACCAAGGAGGGCGCCGAACACCGGGGAGCTGTTTTTT. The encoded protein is CASSPRRAPNTGELFF.

CDR3 amino acids: CSASPGAEPQHF. The CDR3 nucleotides read TGCAGTGCTAGTCCCGGCGCGGAGCCCCAGCATTTT. The chain uses TRBV20-1 and TRBJ1-5; no clear D gene. The CDR3 sequence is 12 residues long. With 3 bases removed from V and 8 bases from J, the gap between germline ends came to 11 bases. Per the germline V gene, CDR1 is DFQATT and CDR2 is SNEGSKA (reference sequence).